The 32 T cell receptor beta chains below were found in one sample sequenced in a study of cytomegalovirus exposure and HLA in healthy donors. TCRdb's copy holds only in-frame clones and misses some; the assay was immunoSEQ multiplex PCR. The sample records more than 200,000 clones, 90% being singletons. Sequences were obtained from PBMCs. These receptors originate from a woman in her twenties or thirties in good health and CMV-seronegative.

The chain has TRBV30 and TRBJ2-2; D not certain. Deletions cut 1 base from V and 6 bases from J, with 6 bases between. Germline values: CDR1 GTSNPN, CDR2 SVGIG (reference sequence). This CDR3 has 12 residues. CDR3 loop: CAWSGHPGELFF. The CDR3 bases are TGTGCCTGGAGTGGACACCCCGGGGAGCTGTTTTTT.

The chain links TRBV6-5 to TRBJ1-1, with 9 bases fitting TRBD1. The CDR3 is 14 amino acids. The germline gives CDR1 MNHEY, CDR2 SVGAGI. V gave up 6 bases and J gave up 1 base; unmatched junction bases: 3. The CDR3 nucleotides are TGTGCCAGCAGGGGACAGGGAAGGAACACTGAAGCTTTCTTT. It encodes CASRGQGRNTEAFF.

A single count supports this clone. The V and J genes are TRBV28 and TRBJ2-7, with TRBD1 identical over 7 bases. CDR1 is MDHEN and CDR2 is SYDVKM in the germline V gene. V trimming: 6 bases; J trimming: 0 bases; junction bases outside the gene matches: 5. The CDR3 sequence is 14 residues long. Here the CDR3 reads CASRRQGGSYEQYF. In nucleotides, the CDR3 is TGTGCCAGCAGACGACAGGGTGGCTCCTACGAGCAGTACTTC.

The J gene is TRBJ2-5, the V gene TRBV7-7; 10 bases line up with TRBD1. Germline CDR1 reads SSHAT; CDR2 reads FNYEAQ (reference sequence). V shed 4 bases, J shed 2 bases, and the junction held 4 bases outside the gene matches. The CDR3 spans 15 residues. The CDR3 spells CASSSGQGGQETQYF. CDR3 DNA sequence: TGTGCCAGCAGCTCAGGACAGGGGGGACAAGAGACCCAGTACTTC.

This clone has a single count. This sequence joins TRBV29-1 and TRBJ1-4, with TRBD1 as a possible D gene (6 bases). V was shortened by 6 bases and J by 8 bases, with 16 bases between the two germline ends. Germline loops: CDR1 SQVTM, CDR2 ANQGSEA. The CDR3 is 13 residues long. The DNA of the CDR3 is TGCAGCGTGGCTACAGGGTCGATAGAAAAACTGTTTTTT. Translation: CSVATGSIEKLFF.

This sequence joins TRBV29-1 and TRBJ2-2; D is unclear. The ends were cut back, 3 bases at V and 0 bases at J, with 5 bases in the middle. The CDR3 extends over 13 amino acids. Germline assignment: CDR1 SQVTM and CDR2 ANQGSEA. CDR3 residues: CSVDPANTGELFF. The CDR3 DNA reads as TGCAGCGTTGATCCGGCGAACACCGGGGAGCTGTTTTTT.

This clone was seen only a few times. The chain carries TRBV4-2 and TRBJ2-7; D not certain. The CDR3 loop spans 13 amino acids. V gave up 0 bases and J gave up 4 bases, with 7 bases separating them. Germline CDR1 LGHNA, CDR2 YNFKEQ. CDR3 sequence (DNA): TGTGCCAGCAGCCAAGATTACGGATACGAGCAGTACTTC. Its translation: CASSQDYGYEQYF.

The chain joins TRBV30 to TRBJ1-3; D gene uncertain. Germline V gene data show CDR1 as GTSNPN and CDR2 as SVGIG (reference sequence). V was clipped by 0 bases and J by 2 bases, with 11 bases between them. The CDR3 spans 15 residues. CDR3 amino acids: CAWSVRLYAGNTIYF. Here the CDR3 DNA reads TGTGCCTGGAGTGTTCGGCTTTATGCTGGAAACACCATATATTTT.

DNA for the CDR3: TGTGCCAGCAGTCCGCGGACAGCGTCGGGGTGGTACGAGCAGTACTTC. Protein: CASSPRTASGWYEQYF. V and J are TRBV27 and TRBJ2-7; tentative D call: TRBD1 (6 bases). The CDR3 has 16 amino acids. V was shortened by 5 bases and J by 4 bases, with 21 bases between the two germline ends. CDR1 and CDR2 (germline): MNHEY, SMNVEV (reference sequence).

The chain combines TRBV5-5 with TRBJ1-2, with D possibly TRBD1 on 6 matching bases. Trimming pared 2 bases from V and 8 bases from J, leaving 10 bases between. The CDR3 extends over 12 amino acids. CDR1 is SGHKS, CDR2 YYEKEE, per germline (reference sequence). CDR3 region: CASSLGGPGYTF. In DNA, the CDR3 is TGTGCCAGCAGCTTAGGGGGGCCGGGCTACACCTTC.

The chain's CDR3 is CASSLRAGIVSGRGIQYF. DNA of the CDR3: TGTGCCAGCAGCTTACGGGCGGGGATTGTTTCGGGACGTGGCATTCAGTACTTC. This chain links TRBV11-2 with TRBJ2-4; D may be TRBD2 (6 bases). The V gene's germline CDR1 is SGHAT and CDR2 FQNNGV. Trimming took 2 bases from V and 9 from J, leaving 26 bases between them. This CDR3 comprises 18 residues. Full variable domain (remainder filled in from reference TRBV11-2 and TRBJ2-4): EAGVAQSPRYKIIEKRQSVAFWCNPISGHATLYWYQQILGQGPKLLIQFQNNGVVDDSQLPKDRFSAERLKGVDSTLKIQPAKLEDSAVYLCASSLRAGIVSGRGIQYFGAGTRLSVL.

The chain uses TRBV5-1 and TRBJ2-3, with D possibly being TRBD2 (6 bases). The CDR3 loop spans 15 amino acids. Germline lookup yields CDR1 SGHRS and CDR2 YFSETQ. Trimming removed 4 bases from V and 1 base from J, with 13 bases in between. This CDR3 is CASSPGPGGTDTQYF. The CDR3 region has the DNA TGCGCCAGCAGCCCGGGTCCGGGGGGCACAGATACGCAGTATTTT.

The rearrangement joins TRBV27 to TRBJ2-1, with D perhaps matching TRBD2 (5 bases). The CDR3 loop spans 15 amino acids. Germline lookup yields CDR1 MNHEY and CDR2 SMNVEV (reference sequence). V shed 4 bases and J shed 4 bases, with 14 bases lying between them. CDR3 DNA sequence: TGTGCCAGCAGTTCGGGGAGAGCGGTTTACAATGAGCAGTTCTTC. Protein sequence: CASSSGRAVYNEQFF.

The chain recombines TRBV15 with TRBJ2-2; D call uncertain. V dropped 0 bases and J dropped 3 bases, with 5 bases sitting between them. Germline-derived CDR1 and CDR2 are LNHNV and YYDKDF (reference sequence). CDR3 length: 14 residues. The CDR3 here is CATSRERDTGELFF. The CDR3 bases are TGTGCCACCAGCAGAGAACGGGACACCGGGGAGCTGTTTTTT.

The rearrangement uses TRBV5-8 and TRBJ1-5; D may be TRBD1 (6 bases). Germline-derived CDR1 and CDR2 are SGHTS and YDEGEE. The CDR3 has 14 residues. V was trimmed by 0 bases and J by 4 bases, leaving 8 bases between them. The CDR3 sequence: CASSLGQDNQPQHF. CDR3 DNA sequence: TGTGCCAGCAGCTTGGGACAGGATAATCAGCCCCAGCATTTT.

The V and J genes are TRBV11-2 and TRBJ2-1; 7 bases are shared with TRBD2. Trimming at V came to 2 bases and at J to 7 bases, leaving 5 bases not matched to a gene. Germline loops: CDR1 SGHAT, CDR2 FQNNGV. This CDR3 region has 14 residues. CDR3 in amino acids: CASSLLAALNEQFF. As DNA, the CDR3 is TGTGCCAGCAGCTTACTAGCGGCGTTAAATGAGCAGTTCTTC. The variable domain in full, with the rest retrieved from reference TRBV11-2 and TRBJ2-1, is EAGVAQSPRYKIIEKRQSVAFWCNPISGHATLYWYQQILGQGPKLLIQFQNNGVVDDSQLPKDRFSAERLKGVDSTLKIQPAKLEDSAVYLCASSLLAALNEQFFGPGTRLTVL.

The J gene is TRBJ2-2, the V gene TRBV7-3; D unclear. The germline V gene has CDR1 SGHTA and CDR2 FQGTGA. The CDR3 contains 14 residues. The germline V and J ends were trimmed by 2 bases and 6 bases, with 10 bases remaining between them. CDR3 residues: CASSLSPVAGELFF. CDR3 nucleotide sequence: TGTGCCAGCAGCTTATCCCCGGTGGCCGGGGAGCTGTTTTTT.

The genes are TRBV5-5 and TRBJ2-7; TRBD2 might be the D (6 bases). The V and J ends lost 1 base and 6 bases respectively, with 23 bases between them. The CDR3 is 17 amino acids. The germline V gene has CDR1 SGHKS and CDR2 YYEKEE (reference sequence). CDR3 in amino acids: CASSLSQGLTKRLEQYF. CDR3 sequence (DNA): TGTGCCAGCAGCTTGAGTCAGGGACTTACAAAGCGACTCGAGCAGTACTTC.

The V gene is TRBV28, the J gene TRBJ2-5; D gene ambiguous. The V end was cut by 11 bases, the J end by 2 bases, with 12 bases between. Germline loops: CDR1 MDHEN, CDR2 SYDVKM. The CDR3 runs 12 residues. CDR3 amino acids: CAASPEQETQYF. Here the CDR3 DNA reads TGTGCCGCCAGCCCTGAACAAGAGACCCAGTACTTC.

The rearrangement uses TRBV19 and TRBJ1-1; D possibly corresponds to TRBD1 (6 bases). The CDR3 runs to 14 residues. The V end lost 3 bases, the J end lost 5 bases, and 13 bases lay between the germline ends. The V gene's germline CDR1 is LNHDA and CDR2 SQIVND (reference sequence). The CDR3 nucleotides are TGTGCCAGTAGTATGGTAACAGACAGGACTGAAGCTTTCTTT. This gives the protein CASSMVTDRTEAFF. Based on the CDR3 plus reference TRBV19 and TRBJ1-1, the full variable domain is DGGITQSPKYLFRKEGQNVTLSCEQNLNHDAMYWYRQDPGQGLRLIYYSQIVNDFQKGDIAEGYSVSREKKESFPLTVTSAQKNPTAFYLCASSMVTDRTEAFFGQGTRLTVV.

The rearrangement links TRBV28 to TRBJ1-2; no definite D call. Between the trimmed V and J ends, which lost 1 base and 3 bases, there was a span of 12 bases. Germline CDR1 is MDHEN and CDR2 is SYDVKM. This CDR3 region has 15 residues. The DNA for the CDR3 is TGTGCCAGCAGTTTATTGGTAGGGAACGACTATGGCTACACCTTC. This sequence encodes CASSLLVGNDYGYTF.

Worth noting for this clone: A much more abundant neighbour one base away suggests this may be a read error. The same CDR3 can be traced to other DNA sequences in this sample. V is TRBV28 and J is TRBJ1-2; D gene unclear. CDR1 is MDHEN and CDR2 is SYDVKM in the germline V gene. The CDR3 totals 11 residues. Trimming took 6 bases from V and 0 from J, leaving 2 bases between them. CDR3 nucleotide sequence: TGTGCCAGCAGCTCTAACTATGGCTACACCTTC. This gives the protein CASSSNYGYTF.

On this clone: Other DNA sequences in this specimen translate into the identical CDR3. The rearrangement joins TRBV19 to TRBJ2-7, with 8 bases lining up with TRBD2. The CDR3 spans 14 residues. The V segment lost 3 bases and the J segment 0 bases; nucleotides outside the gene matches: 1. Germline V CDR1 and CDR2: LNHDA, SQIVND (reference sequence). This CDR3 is CASSITSGSYEQYF. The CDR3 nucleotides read TGTGCCAGTAGTATTACTAGCGGCTCCTACGAGCAGTACTTC. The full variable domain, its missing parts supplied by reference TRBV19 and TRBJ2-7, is DGGITQSPKYLFRKEGQNVTLSCEQNLNHDAMYWYRQDPGQGLRLIYYSQIVNDFQKGDIAEGYSVSREKKESFPLTVTSAQKNPTAFYLCASSITSGSYEQYFGPGTRLTVT.

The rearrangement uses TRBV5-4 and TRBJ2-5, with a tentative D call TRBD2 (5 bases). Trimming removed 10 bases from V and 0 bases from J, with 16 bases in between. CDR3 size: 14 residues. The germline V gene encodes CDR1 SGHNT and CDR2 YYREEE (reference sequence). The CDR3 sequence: CAVGEGTYQETQYF. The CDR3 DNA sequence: TGTGCCGTAGGCGAGGGAACGTACCAAGAGACCCAGTACTTC.

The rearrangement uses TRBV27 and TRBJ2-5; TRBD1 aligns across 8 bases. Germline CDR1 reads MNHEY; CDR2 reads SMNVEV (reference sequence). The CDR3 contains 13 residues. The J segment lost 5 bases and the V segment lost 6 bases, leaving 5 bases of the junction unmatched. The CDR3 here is CASSLRTGETQYF. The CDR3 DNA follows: TGTGCCAGCAGCCTCCGGACAGGGGAGACCCAGTACTTC.

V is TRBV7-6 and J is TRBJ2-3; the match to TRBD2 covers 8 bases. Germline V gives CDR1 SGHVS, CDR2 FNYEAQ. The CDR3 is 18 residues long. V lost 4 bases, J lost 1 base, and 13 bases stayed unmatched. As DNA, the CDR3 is TGTGCCAGCAGCTCCCTTCAAGGAGCGGGAGCCCGCACAGATACGCAGTATTTT. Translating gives CASSSLQGAGARTDTQYF. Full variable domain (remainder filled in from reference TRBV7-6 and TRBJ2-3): GAGVSQSPRYKVTKRGQDVALRCDPISGHVSLYWYRQALGQGPEFLTYFNYEAQQDKSGLPNDRFSAERPEGSISTLTIQRTEQRDSAMYRCASSSLQGAGARTDTQYFGPGTRLTVL.

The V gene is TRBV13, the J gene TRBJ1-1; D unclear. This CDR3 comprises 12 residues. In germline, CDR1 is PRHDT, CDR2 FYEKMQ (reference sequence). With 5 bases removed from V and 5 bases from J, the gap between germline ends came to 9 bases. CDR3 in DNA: TGTGCCAGCAGCCCCGGAAGAACTGAAGCTTTCTTT. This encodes CASSPGRTEAFF.

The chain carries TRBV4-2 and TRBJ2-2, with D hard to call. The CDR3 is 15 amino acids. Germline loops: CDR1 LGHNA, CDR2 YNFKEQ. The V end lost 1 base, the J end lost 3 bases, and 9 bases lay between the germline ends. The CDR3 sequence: CASSQVPDYTGELFF. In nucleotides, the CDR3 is TGTGCCAGCAGCCAAGTTCCAGACTACACCGGGGAGCTGTTTTTT.

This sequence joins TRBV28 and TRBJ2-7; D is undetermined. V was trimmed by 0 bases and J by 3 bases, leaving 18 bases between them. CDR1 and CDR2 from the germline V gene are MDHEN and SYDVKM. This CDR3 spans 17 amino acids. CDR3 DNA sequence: TGTGCCAGCAGTTTATGGACACCAAGGGCGGTTAACTACGAGCAGTACTTC. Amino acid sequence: CASSLWTPRAVNYEQYF. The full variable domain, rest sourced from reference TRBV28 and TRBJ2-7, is DVKVTQSSRYLVKRTGEKVFLECVQDMDHENMFWYRQDPGLGLRLIYFSYDVKMKEKGDIPEGYSVSREKKERFSLILESASTNQTSMYLCASSLWTPRAVNYEQYFGPGTRLTVT.

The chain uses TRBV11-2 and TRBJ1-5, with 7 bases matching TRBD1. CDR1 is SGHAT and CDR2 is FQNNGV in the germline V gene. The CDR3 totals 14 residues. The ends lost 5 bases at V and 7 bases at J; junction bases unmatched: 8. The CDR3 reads CASSTGQREQPQHF. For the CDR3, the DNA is TGTGCCAGCAGCACGGGACAGAGAGAACAGCCCCAGCATTTT.

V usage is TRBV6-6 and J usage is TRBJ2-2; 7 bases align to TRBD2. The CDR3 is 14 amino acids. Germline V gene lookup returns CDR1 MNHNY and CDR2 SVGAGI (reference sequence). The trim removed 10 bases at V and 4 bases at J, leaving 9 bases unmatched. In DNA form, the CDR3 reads TGTGCCACCAAGGCCCAGCGGGGCACCGGGGAGCTGTTTTTT. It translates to CATKAQRGTGELFF.

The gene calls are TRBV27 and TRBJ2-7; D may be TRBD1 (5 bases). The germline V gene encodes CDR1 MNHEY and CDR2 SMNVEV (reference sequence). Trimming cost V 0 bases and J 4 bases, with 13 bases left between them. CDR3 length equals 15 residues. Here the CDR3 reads CASSLSARTMYEQYF. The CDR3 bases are TGTGCCAGCAGTTTATCGGCCAGGACAATGTACGAGCAGTACTTC.